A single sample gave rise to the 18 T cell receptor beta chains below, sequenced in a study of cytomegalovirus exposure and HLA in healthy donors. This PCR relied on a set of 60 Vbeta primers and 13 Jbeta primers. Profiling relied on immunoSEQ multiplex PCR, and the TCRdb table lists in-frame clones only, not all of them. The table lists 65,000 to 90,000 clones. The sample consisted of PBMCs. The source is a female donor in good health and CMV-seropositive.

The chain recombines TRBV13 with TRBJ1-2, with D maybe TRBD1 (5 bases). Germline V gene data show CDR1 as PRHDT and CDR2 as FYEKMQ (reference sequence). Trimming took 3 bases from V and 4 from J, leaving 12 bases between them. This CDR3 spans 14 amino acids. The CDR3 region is CASSFDGASYGYTF. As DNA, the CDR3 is TGTGCCAGCAGCTTCGATGGGGCGAGCTATGGCTACACCTTC.

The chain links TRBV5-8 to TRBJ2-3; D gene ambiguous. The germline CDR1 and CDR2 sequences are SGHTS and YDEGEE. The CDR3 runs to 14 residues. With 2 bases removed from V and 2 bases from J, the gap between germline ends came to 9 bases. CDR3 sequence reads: CASSFRGTTDTQYF. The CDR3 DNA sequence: TGTGCCAGCAGCTTTCGCGGTACCACAGATACGCAGTATTTT.

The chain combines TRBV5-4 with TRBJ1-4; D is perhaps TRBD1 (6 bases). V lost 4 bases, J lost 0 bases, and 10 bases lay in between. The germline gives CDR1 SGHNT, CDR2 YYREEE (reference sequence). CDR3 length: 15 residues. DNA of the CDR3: TGTGCCAGCAGCGTGGACAGTGCAACTAATGAAAAACTGTTTTTT. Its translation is CASSVDSATNEKLFF.

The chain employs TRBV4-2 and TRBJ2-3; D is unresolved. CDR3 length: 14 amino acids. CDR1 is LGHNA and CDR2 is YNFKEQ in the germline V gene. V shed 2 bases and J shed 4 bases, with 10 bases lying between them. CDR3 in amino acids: CASSQSGGADTQYF. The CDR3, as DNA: TGTGCCAGCAGCCAATCGGGTGGCGCAGATACGCAGTATTTT.

CDR3 bases: TGCGCCAGCAGCTTGGCCATGGGGCTTAGCACAGATACGCAGTATTTT. Residues: CASSLAMGLSTDTQYF. The rearrangement uses TRBV5-1 and TRBJ2-3, with D perhaps TRBD1 (5 bases). CDR1 is SGHRS and CDR2 is YFSETQ in the germline V gene. The germline V and J ends were trimmed by 0 bases and 0 bases, with 11 bases remaining between them. This CDR3 is built from 16 residues.

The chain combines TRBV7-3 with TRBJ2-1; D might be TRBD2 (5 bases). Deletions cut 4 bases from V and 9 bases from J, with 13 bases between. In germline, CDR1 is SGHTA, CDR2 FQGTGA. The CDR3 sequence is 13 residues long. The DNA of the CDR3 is TGTGCCAGCAGCTCGGATGGGAGAGGTGAGCAGTTCTTC. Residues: CASSSDGRGEQFF.

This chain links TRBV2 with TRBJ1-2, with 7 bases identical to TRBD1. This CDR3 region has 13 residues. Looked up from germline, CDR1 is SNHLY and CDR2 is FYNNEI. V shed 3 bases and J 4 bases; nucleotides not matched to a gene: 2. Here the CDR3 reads CASSDRTGYGYTF. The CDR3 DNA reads TGTGCCAGCAGTGATAGGACAGGCTATGGCTACACCTTC.

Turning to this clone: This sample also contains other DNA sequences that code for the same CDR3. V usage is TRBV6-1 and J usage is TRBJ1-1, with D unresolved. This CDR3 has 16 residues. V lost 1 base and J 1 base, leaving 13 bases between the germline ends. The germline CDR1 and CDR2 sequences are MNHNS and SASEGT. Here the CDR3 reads CASSEVPRRRNTEAFF. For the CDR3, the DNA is TGTGCCAGCAGTGAAGTGCCTAGGAGGAGGAACACTGAAGCTTTCTTT.

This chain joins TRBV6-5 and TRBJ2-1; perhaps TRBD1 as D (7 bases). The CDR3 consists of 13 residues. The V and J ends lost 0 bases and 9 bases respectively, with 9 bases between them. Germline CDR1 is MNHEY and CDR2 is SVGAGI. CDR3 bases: TGTGCCAGCAGTTACTCGGAGGGGGCTGAGCAGTTCTTC. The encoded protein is CASSYSEGAEQFF.

This chain's CDR3 is CASRAGQAVRYNEQFF. The CDR3 bases are TGTGCCAGCAGGGCAGGACAGGCAGTTCGCTACAATGAGCAGTTCTTC. The chain combines TRBV6-4 with TRBJ2-1, with 7 positions matching TRBD1. The CDR3 totals 16 residues. The V and J ends lost 6 bases and 3 bases, in that order; junction bases with no gene match: 11. Germline values: CDR1 MRHNA, CDR2 SNTAGT.

CDR3 DNA sequence: TGTGCCAGCAGTTCATGGACACTACCCAGACGTCGTCATACGCAGTATTTT. Residues: CASSSWTLPRRRHTQYF. V usage is TRBV27 and J usage is TRBJ2-3; possible D gene TRBD1, 5 bases. The CDR3 consists of 17 residues. Germline assignment: CDR1 MNHEY and CDR2 SMNVEV (reference sequence). Trimming shortened V by 4 bases and J by 7 bases, and 24 bases separated the two germline ends.

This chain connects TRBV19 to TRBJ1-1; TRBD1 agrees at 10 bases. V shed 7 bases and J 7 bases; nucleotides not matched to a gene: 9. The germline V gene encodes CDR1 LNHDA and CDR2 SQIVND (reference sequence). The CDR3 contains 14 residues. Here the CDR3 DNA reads TGTGCCAGTACCCCCGGACAGGGGGTCGGTGAAGCTTTCTTT. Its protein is CASTPGQGVGEAFF.

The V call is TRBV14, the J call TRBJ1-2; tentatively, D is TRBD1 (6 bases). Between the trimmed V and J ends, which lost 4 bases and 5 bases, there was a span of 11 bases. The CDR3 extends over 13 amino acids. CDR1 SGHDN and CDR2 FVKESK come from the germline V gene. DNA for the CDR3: TGTGCCAGCAGCCCCGGACAGCATTATGGCTACACCTTC. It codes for CASSPGQHYGYTF.

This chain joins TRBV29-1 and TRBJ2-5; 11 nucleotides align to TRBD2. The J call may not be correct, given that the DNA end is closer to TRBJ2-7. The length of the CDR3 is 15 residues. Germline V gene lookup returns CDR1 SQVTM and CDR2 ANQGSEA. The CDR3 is CSGTGTSGDSYEQYF. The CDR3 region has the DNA TGCAGCGGGACAGGGACTAGCGGTGACTCCTACGAGCAGTACTTC.

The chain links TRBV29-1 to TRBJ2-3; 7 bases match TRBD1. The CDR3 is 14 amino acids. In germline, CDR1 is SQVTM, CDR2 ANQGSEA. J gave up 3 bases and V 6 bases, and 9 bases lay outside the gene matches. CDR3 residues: CSVRTYRGTDTQYF. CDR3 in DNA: TGCAGCGTACGAACTTACAGGGGAACAGATACGCAGTATTTT.

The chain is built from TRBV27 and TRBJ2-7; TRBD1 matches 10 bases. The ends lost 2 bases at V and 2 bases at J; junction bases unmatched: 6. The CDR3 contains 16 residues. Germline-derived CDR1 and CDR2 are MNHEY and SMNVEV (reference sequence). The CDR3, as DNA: TGTGCCAGCAGTTTAGCCGGGACAGGGGCCCCCTACGAGCAGTACTTC. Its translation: CASSLAGTGAPYEQYF.

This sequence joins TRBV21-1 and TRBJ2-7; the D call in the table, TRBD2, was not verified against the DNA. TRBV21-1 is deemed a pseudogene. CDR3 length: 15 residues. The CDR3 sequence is CASSKWEGLSDEQYF. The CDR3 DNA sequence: TGTGCCAGCAGCAAATGGGAGGGGCTGAGTGACGAGCAGTACTTC.

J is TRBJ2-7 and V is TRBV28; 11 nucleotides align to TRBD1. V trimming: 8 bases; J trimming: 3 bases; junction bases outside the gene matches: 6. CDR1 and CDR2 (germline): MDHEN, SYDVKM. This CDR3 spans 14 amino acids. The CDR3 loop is CASAPGTGGYEQYF. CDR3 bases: TGTGCCAGCGCCCCCGGGACAGGGGGCTACGAGCAGTACTTC.